Listed here are 4 T cell receptor beta chains from one sample, sequenced in a study of response to subunit inactivated influenza vaccine. Using its own MiXCR run on the RT-PCR reads, TCRdb lists one record per CDR3 protein. The sample lists just under 550,000 distinct CDR3 sequences, around a quarter occurring once. These data were also filed under a second study, of T cells expressing NK-cell markers. From that report: Researchers built TCR beta cDNA using 5'RACE template switching with UMIs.

Sequencing used CD4+ T cells sorted from PBMCs, obtained 11 to 12 days after vaccination. Receptors were obtained from a middle-aged man who received an inactivated influenza vaccine.

The J gene is TRBJ2-1, the V gene TRBV12-3 or TRBV12-4; D is uncertain. Trimming shortened V by 1 base and J by 1 base, and 8 bases separated the two germline ends. The CDR3 extends over 15 amino acids. The CDR3 bases are TGTGCCAGCAGTTTAGGTTCTAGGTCCTACAATGAGCAGTTCTTC. Residues: CASSLGSRSYNEQFF.

In this sample, this clonotype turned up a few times. The DNA for the CDR3 is TGTGCCTGGAGAGCCGGGACTAGCGTTGGGACCCAGTACTTC. The encoded protein is CAWRAGTSVGTQYF. The chain recombines TRBV30 with TRBJ2-5, with 10 bases fitting TRBD2. The V gene end was trimmed by 3 bases and the J gene end by 7 bases; junction bases not matched to a gene: 8. Germline lookup yields CDR1 GTSNPN and CDR2 SVGIG (reference sequence). The CDR3 is 14 amino acids.

The chain couples TRBV4-3 to TRBJ2-5; a possible D gene is TRBD2 (6 bases). The CDR3 extends over 15 amino acids. V lost 5 bases and J lost 1, with 14 bases in between. CDR1 and CDR2 from the germline V gene are LGHNA and YSLEER. CDR3: CASSIFGGTQETQYF. The CDR3 DNA is TGCGCCAGCAGCATTTTCGGGGGAACCCAAGAGACCCAGTACTTC.

This clonotype was counted ten times or more. V is TRBV7-2 and J is TRBJ2-5; D might be TRBD2 (5 bases). Germline V lookup: CDR1 SGHTA, CDR2 FQGNSA. V shed 0 bases and J shed 5 bases, with 10 bases lying between them. The CDR3 runs 14 residues. DNA for the CDR3: TGTGCCAGCAGCTTAGCTGGAGGACGGGAGACCCAGTACTTC. This codes for CASSLAGGRETQYF.